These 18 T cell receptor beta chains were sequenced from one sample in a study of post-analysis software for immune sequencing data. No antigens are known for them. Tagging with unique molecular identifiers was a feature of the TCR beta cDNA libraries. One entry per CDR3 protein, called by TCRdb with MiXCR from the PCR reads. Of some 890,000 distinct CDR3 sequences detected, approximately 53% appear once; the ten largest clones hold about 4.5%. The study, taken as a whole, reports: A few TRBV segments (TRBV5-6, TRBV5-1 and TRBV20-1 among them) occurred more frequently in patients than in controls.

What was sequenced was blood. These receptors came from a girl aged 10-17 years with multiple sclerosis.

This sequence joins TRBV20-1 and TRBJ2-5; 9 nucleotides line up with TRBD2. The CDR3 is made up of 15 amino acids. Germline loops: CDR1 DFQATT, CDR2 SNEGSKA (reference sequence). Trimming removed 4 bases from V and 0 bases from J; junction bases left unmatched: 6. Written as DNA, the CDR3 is TGCAGTGCTATAGCAGCGGGGGGCTACCAAGAGACCCAGTACTTC. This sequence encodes CSAIAAGGYQETQYF.

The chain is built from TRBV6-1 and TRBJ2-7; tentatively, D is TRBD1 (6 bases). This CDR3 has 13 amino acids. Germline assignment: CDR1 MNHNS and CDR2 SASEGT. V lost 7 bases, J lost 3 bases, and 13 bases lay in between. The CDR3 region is CASILTGHYEQYF. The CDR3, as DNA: TGTGCCAGCATCCTGACAGGCCACTACGAGCAGTACTTC.

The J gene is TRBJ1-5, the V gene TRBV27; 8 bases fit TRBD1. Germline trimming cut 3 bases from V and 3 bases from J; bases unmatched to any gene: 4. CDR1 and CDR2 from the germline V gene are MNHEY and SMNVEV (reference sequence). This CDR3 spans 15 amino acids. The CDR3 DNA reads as TGTGCCAGCAGTTTGGGGACAGGTCCCAATCAGCCCCAGCATTTT. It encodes CASSLGTGPNQPQHF.

The CDR3 nucleotides are TGTGCCAGCGGCCACAGCGATTCACCCCTCCACTTT. Amino acid sequence: CASGHSDSPLHF. The rearrangement joins TRBV5-6 to TRBJ1-6; D gene ambiguous. Deletions cut 7 bases from V and 8 bases from J, with 10 bases between. The CDR3 contains 12 residues. Germline CDR1 and CDR2: SGHDT and YYEEEE.

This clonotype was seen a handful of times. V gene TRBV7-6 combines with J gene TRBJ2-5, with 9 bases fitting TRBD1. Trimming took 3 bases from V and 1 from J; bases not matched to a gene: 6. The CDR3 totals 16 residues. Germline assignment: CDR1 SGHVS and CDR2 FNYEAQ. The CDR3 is CASSFPGTGSQETQYF. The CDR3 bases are TGTGCCAGCAGCTTCCCCGGGACAGGGAGCCAAGAGACCCAGTACTTC.

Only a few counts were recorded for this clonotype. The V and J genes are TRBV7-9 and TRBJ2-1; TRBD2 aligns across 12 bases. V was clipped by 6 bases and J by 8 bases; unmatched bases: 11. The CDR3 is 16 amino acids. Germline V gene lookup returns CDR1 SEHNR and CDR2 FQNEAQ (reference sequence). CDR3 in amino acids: CASSQTTLAGGDEQFF. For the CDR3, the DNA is TGTGCCAGCAGTCAAACTACACTAGCGGGAGGCGATGAGCAGTTCTTC.

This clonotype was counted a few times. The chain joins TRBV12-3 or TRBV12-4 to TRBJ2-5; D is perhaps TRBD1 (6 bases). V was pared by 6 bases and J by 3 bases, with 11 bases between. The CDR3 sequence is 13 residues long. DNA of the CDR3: TGTGCCAGCAGGTCGGACAGAGAAGAGACCCAGTACTTC. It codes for CASRSDREETQYF.

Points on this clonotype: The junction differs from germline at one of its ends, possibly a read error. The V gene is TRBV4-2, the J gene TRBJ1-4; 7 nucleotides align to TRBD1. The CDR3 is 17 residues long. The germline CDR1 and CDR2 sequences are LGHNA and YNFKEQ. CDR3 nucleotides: TGTGCCGGCAGCCAAGATCCGGGACAGACACCCAATGAAAAACTGTTTTTT. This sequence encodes CAGSQDPGQTPNEKLFF.

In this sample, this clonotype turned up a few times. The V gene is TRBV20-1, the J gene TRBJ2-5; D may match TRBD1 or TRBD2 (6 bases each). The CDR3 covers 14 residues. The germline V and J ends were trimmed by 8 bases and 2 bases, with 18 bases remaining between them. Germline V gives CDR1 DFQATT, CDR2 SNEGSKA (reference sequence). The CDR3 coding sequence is TGCAGTACTGGGAGCAGGGGAGGACAAGAGACCCAGTACTTC. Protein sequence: CSTGSRGGQETQYF.

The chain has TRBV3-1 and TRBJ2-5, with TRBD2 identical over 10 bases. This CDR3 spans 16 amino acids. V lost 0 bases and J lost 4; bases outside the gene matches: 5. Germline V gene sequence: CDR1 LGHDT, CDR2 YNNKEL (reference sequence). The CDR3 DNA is TGTGCCAGCAGCCAAGATCAAGCGGGAGGGCGAGAGACCCAGTACTTC. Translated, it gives CASSQDQAGGRETQYF.

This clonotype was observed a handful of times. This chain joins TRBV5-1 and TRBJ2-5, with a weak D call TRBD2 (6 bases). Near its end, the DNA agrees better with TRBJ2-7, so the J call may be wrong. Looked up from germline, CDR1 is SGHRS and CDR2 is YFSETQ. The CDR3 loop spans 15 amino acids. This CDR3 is CASSLIRREMHEQYF. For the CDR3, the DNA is TGCGCCAGCAGCTTGATCAGGAGGGAGATGCACGAGCAGTACTTC.

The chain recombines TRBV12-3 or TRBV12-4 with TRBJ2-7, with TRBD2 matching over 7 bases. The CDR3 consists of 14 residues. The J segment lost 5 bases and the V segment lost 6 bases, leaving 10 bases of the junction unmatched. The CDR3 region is CASRRGTVPNEQYF. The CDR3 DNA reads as TGTGCCAGCAGGCGGGGGACGGTTCCCAACGAGCAGTACTTC.

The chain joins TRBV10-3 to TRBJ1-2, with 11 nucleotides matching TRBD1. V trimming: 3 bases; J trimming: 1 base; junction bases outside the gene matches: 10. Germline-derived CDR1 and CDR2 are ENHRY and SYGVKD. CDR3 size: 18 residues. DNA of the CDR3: TGTGCCATCAGTGACCCCCACCAGGGACAGGGGGATAACTATGGCTACACCTTC. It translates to CAISDPHQGQGDNYGYTF.

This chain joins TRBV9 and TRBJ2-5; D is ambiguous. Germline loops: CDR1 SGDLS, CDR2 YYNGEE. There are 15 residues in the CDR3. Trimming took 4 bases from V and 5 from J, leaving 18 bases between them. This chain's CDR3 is CASSTSPKMGETQYF. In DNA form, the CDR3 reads TGTGCCAGCAGCACAAGTCCGAAGATGGGGGAGACCCAGTACTTC.

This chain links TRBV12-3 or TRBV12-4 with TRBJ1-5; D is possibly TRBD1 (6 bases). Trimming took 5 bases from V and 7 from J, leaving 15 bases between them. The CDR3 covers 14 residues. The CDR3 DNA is TGTGCCAGCAGTCTATACAGGGTTGAACAGCCCCAGCATTTT. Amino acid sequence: CASSLYRVEQPQHF.

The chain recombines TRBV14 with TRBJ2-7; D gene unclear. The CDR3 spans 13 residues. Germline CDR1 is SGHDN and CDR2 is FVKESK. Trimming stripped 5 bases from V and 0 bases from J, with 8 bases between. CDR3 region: CASSDLVSYEQYF. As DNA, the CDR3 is TGTGCCAGCAGCGATCTAGTCTCCTACGAGCAGTACTTC.

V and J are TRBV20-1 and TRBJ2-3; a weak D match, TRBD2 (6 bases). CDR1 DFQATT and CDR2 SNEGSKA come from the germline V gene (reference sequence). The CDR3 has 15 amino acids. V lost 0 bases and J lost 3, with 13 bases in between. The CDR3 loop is CSARDQGGATDTQYF. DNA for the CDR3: TGCAGTGCTAGAGATCAAGGCGGGGCGACAGATACGCAGTATTTT.

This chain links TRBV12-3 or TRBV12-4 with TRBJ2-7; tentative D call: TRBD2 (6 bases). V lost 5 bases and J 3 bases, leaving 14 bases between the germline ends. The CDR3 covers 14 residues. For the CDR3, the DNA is TGTGCCAGCAGTCCCGCAGGACTAAACTACGAGCAGTACTTC. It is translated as CASSPAGLNYEQYF.